This T cell receptor beta chain is from a study of identical twins. Study findings and constraints: Among out-of-frame alpha sequences shared by twins, low generation probability occurred in excess.

This clonotype was recorded a few times. The antigen remains undetermined. A universal primer site was incorporated via template switching, and the cDNA contained unique molecular identifiers. TCRdb fed the 5' RACE reads into MiXCR, producing one record per CDR3 protein. The sample has 470,000 or so distinct CDR3 sequences, less than 25% seen once. This CDR3 spans 16 amino acids. V lost 2 bases and J lost 8, with 18 bases in between. This same sample was also taken into another study, of T cells expressing NK-cell markers. That paper adds: According to the study, TCR beta repertoires originated from sorted CD3+CD56+NKG2C+, CD3+CD56+NKG2C- and CD3+CD56-NKG2C+ T cells. Several donors likewise had their CD3+CD56-NKG2C+ fraction led by these clonotypes.

Sequenced sample: CD4+ T cells sorted from blood. V usage is TRBV12-3 or TRBV12-4 and J usage is TRBJ1-4, with a weak D call TRBD1 (5 bases). This clonotype was sampled from a woman younger than 30 in good health. The chain's CDR3 is CASSLQPGREREKLFF. CDR3 in DNA: TGTGCCAGCAGTTTACAACCGGGACGTGAGAGAGAAAAACTGTTTTTT.